A selection of T cell receptor beta chains follows, all from one sample in a study of cytomegalovirus exposure and HLA in healthy donors. The method was immunoSEQ multiplex PCR; TCRdb's version includes in-frame clones alone and lacks a portion of them. Among around 200,000 clones listed, less than 90% were seen once. Sequenced: PBMCs. All receptors come from a man in his fifties in good health and CMV-seronegative. CDR3s leave out the opening cysteine and the closing phenylalanine or tryptophan. Each record gives: J gene, V gene, CDR3 protein.

J: TRBJ1-3; V: TRBV2; CDR3: ASTWSPFSGNTIY
J: TRBJ2-1; V: TRBV30; CDR3: AWSSRSGSALLPHNEQF
J: TRBJ1-4; V: TRBV6-5; CDR3: ASSSPDRGGEKLF
J: TRBJ2-2; V: TRBV6-1; CDR3: ASRSQGSYTGELF
J: TRBJ2-7; V: TRBV27; CDR3: ASSPGVAGAYEQY
J: TRBJ1-1; V: TRBV7-2; CDR3: ASSQNGGLTEAF
J: TRBJ2-1; V: TRBV19; CDR3: ASRGFLLDRGDEQF
J: TRBJ2-5; V: TRBV18; CDR3: ASSLQETQY
J: TRBJ2-1; V: TRBV4-2; CDR3: ASSQEPGSYNEQF
J: TRBJ1-5; V: TRBV19; CDR3: ASSMGQGINQPQH
J: TRBJ2-4; V: TRBV19; CDR3: ASSIETVGAKNIQY
J: TRBJ1-1; V: TRBV19; CDR3: ASSPSTGTEAF
J: TRBJ2-2; V: TRBV9; CDR3: ASSVLTGSGELF
J: TRBJ1-3; V: TRBV2; CDR3: ASSESGNSGNTIY
J: TRBJ2-5; V: TRBV9; CDR3: ASSAGLQGEQY
J: TRBJ2-7; V: TRBV18; CDR3: ASSPGTGVYEQY
J: TRBJ2-3; V: TRBV2; CDR3: ASRETGGRDTQY
J: TRBJ1-4; V: TRBV7-2; CDR3: ASSFDRAGGKVF
J: TRBJ2-5; V: TRBV11-2; CDR3: ASSSPGRGRVETQY
J: TRBJ2-5; V: TRBV2; CDR3: ATPELAGGLSFQETQY
J: TRBJ2-3; V: TRBV4-2; CDR3: ASSQVGSSPRDTQY
J: TRBJ2-1; V: TRBV6-1; CDR3: ASSATGDLSYNEQF
J: TRBJ1-1; V: TRBV13; CDR3: ASSGQGFEAF
J: TRBJ2-1; V: TRBV4-3; CDR3: ASSSLAGGPREQF
J: TRBJ2-2; V: TRBV6-5; CDR3: ASTAGGRAAGELF
J: TRBJ1-4; V: TRBV7-9; CDR3: SSSRQASTNEKLF
J: TRBJ1-1; V: TRBV5-1; CDR3: ASRAGTGGLNTEAF
J: TRBJ2-7; V: TRBV19; CDR3: ASSPIPGQPYEQY
J: TRBJ2-7; V: TRBV27; CDR3: ASSLWGQGTHEQY
J: TRBJ1-1; V: TRBV7-8; CDR3: ASSPRWGDTEAF
J: TRBJ2-5; V: TRBV9; CDR3: ASSPRQGQETQY
J: TRBJ1-1; V: TRBV5-5; CDR3: ASSATQGQGNTEAF
J: TRBJ2-7; V: TRBV7-2; CDR3: ASSLATSGVNYEQY
J: TRBJ2-7; V: TRBV7-9; CDR3: ASSLTLAGDREQY
J: TRBJ2-1; V: TRBV28; CDR3: ASSLGVPNEQF
J: TRBJ1-2; V: TRBV5-4; CDR3: ASSLEQGGNYGYT
J: TRBJ1-2; V: TRBV30; CDR3: AWGRTGMDYGYT
J: TRBJ2-1; V: TRBV19; CDR3: ASSMASGGSYNEQF
J: TRBJ2-2; V: TRBV4-3; CDR3: ASSQDSAGTSGELF
J: TRBJ2-2; V: TRBV5-1; CDR3: ASSQRETGELF
J: TRBJ2-3; V: TRBV7-2; CDR3: ASSALGTGTDTQY